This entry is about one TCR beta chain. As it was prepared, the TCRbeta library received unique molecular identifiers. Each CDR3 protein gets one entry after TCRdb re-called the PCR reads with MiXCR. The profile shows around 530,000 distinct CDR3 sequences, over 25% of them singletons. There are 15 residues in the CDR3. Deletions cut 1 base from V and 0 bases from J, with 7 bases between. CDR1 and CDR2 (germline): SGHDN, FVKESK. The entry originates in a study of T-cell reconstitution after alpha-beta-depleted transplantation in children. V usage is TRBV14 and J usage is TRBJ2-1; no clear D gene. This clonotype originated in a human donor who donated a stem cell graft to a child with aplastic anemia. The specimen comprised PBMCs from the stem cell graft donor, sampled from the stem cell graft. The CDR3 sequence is CASSQVYRSYNEQFF. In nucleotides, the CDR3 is TGTGCCAGCAGCCAAGTCTACCGCTCCTACAATGAGCAGTTCTTC.